This section outlines one T cell receptor (beta chain) sequence together with its context. Its antigen is not identified. This record belongs to a study of response to subunit inactivated influenza vaccine. The V gene's germline CDR1 is SGHTA and CDR2 FQGNSA. V dropped 8 bases and J dropped 6; count of bases not matched to a gene: 3. The CDR3 is made up of 14 amino acids. Findings of the study overall: Authors suggested seasonal influenza vaccinations each recruit few new T cells.

TCRdb itself ran the RT-PCR reads through MiXCR, one entry per CDR3 protein. The sample contains roughly 670,000 distinct CDR3 sequences, about 15% of which appear only once. This sequence joins TRBV7-2 and TRBJ2-3, with 15 positions matching TRBD2. Material: PBMCs from blood, obtained 14 to 15 days before vaccination. This clonotype originated in a man aged 50 to 59 who received an inactivated influenza vaccine. CDR3 in DNA: TGTGCCAGCGGAGGACTAGCGGGGGGGGATACGCAGTATTTT. It translates to CASGGLAGGDTQYF.